This T cell receptor (beta chain) is from a study of identical twins. Study-wide results and caveats: The abundant beta clonotypes from cord blood had fewer insertions, and memory repertoires had none of this.

This CDR3 spans 15 amino acids. Per germline, CDR1 LGHNA and CDR2 YNFKEQ. V lost 5 bases and J lost 8; bases outside the gene matches: 12. For this clonotype: Antigen specificity is unknown.

A template switching step contributed a universal primer site, while unique molecular identifiers were present in the cDNA. TCRdb itself ran the 5' RACE reads through MiXCR, one entry per CDR3 protein. The table has approximately 490,000 distinct CDR3 sequences, approximately 20% seen once. These data were also filed under a second study, of yellow fever vaccine responses in identical twins.

V is TRBV4-2 and J is TRBJ1-1, with 9 bases identical to TRBD1. What was sequenced was CD4+ T cells sorted from blood. This sequence originates from a woman younger than 30 in good health. The CDR3 bases are TGTGCCAGCAGCGCAAGGGGACAGGGAAAAGCCGAAGCTTTCTTT. It codes for CASSARGQGKAEAFF.